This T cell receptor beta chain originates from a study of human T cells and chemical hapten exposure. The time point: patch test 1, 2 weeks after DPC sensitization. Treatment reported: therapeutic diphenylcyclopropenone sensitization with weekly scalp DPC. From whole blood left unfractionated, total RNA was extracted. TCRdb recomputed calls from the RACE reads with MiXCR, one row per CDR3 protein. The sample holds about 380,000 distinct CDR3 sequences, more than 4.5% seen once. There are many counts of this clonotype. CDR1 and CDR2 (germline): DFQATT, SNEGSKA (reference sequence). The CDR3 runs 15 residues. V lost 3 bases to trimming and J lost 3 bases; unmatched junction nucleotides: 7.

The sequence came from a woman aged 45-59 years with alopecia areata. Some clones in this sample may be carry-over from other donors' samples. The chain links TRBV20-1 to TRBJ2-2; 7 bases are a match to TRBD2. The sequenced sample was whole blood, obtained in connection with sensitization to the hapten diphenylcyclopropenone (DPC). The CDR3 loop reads CSASDPGLYTGELFF. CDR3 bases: TGCAGTGCTAGTGATCCGGGACTATACACCGGGGAGCTGTTTTTT.